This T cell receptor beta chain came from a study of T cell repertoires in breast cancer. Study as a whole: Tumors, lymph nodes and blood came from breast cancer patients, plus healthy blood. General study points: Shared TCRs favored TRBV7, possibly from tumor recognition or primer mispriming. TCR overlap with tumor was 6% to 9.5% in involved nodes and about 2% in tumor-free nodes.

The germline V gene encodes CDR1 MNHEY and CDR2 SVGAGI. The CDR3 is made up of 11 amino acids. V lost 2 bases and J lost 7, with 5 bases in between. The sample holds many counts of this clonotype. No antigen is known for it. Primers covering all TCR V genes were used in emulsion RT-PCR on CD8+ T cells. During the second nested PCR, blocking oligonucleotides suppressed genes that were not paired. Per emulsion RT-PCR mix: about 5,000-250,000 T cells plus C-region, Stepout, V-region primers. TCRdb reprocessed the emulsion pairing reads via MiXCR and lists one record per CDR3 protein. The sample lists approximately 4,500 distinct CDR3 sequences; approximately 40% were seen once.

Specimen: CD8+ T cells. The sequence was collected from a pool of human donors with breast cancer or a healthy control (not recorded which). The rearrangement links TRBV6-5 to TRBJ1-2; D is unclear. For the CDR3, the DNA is TGTGCCAGCAGTTACGAGGGTGGCTACACCTTC. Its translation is CASSYEGGYTF.